This paragraph covers one T cell receptor beta chain sequence. The entry originates in a study of blood T cell repertoires in COVID-19. Study at large: Spain, Italy and the United States supplied samples that represented acute and convalescent COVID-19. Sources were T cells, B-cell-depleted T cells, or PBMCs; the material itself was cDNA or gDNA.

Seattle researchers signed up patients amid active infection and tracked them longitudinally. V trimming: 8 bases; J trimming: 3 bases; junction bases outside the gene matches: 0. Germline values: CDR1 LNHDA, CDR2 SQIVND (reference sequence). The CDR3 has 13 amino acids. The authors' processing: Reference gene primers were amplified, and this amplification served to estimate nucleated cell counts. Some clones are missing from TCRdb's copy, which holds only in-frame ones; the method was immunoSEQ multiplex PCR. V and J calls and clone size follow that table, whereas D and trimming were derived from the DNA. The table has some 200,000 clones, around 87% seen once.

The chain employs TRBV19 and TRBJ1-5; 11 nucleotides agree with TRBD1. The source of this sequence is a woman aged 70-85 years with COVID-19, enrolled during active disease. The source material was peripheral blood. The CDR3 coding sequence is TGTGCCAGTGGACAGGGGGCCAATCAGCCCCAGCATTTT. Its translation is CASGQGANQPQHF.